Detailed here is one T cell receptor (beta chain). Its target is unknown. This sample was taken from a study of vaccination and CD4 T cells after COVID-19. Across the study: After nasal swab PCR-confirmed SARS-CoV-2, under 10 convalescents had mild disease and one severe. Overlapping SARS-CoV-2, HCoV-NL63, HCoV-OC43 and HCoV-229E spike peptides were used to stimulate cells.

Time point noted: late sampling 161 to 241 days after vaccination in three convalescent patients. Treatment noted: 10-day PBMC culture with coronavirus spike peptide pools or control peptides (ViraFEST assay). Expansion of antigen-specific T cells with peptide pools by ViraFEST preceded sequencing of TCRs. The cultures had half their medium swapped for fresh IL-2 medium on days 3 and 7. Trimming removed 3 bases from V and 5 bases from J; junction bases left unmatched: 10. Germline V gene lookup returns CDR1 MNHEY and CDR2 SVGAGI. The CDR3 has 18 residues. The study sequenced cultured CD4+ T cell DNA using the Oncomine TCR Beta short-read assay. TCRdb re-called the PCR reads with MiXCR, one entry per CDR3 protein. The sample carries about 26,000 distinct CDR3 sequences, 35% to 40% recorded once.

Sample: CD4+ T cells from blood, cultured in vitro, taken about 7 months after SARS-CoV-2 vaccination. The clonotype comes from a human donor who had recovered from COVID-19. This chain links TRBV6-5 with TRBJ2-3; 14 bases match TRBD2. The CDR3 DNA is TGTGCCAGCAGTTATTCGCCGGGACTAGCGGGAGATGGAGATACGCAGTATTTT. It codes for CASSYSPGLAGDGDTQYF.